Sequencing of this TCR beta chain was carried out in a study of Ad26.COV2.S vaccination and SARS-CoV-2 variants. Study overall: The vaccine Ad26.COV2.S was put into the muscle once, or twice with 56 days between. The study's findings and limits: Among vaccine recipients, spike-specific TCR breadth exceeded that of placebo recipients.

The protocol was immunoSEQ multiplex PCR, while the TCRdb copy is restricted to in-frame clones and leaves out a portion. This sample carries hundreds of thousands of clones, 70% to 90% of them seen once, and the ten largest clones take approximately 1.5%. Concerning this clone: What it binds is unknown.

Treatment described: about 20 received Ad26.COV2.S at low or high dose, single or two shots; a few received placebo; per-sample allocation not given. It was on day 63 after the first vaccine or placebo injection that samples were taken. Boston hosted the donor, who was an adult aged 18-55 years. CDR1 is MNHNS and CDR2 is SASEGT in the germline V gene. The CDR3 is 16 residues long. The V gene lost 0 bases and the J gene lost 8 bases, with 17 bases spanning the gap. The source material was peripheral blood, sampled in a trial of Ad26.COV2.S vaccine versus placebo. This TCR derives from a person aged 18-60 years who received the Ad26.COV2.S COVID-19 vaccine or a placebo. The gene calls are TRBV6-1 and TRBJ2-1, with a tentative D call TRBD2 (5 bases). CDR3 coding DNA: TGTGCCAGCAGTGAAGCGCTAGGACTGGCGTGGGATGAGCAGTTCTTC. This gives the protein CASSEALGLAWDEQFF.